These 2 T cell receptor beta chains were sequenced from one sample in a study of T cell responses to AZD1222 COVID-19 vaccine. Clones were read by immunoSEQ multiplex PCR, and TCRdb kept only the in-frame ones, dropping some. The sample lists around 140,000 clones, 86% occurring once. The input for sequencing was peripheral blood, taken 28 days after the second AZD1222 dose. Source of these receptors: an adult who received the AZD1222 COVID-19 vaccine.

The gene calls are TRBV18 and TRBJ2-7, with no clear D. The CDR3 extends over 15 amino acids. V lost 2 bases, J lost 7 bases, and 18 bases lay in between. Germline V gene lookup returns CDR1 KGHSH and CDR2 LQKENI. This CDR3 is CASSPGLQAVGEQYF. Here the CDR3 DNA reads TGTGCCAGCTCACCAGGGCTCCAGGCCGTGGGGGAGCAGTACTTC.

The chain uses TRBV5-1 and TRBJ2-3, with D uncertain. The CDR3 sequence is 13 residues long. The germline V gene has CDR1 SGHRS and CDR2 YFSETQ. Trimming took 4 bases from V and 4 from J, leaving 10 bases between them. CDR3 nucleotides: TGCGCCAGCAGCCCCGGATTAGCAGATACGCAGTATTTT. The encoded protein is CASSPGLADTQYF.